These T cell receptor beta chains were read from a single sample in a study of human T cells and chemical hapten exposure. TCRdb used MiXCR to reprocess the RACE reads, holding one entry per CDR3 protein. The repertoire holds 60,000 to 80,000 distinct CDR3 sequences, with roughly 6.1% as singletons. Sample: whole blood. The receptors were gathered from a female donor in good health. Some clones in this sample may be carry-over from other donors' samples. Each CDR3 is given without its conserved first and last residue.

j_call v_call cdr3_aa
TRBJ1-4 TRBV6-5 ASSYNRNGEKLF
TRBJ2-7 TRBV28 ASSSSGAPTYEQY
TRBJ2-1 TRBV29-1 SVEASRSSGEQF
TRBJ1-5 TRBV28 ASSFLALPPQH
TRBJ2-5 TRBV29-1 SVESDRDKRRPQETQY
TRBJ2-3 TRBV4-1 ASSQGRGQRVTDTQY
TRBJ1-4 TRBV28 ASRTGGAATNEKLF
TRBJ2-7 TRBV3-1 ASSQDPEDEQY
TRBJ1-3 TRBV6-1 ASSPRTTMTVYSGNTIY
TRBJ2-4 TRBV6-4 ASSVPSGAKNIQY
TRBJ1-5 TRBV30 AWSVPSGSKQPQH
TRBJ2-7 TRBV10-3 AISQDRGVDEQY
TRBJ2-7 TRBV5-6 ASSLVQLREQY
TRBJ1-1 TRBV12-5 ASGLIPGTGNTEAF